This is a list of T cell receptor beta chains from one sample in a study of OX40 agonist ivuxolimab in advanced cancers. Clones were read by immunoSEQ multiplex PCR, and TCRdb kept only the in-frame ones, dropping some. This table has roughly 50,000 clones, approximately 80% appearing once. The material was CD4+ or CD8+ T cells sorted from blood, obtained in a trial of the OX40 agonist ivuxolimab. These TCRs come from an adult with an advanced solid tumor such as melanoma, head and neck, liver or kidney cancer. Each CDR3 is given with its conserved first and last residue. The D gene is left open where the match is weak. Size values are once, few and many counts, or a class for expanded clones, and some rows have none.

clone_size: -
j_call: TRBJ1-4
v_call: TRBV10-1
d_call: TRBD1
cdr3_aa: CASSRDRADEKLFF
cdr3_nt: TGCGCCAGCAGCCGGGACAGGGCAGATGAAAAACTGTTTTTT

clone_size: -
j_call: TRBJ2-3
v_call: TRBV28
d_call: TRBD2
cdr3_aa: CASRPLAGDDSDTQYF
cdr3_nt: TGTGCCAGCAGACCATTAGCGGGGGACGACTCAGATACGCAGTATTTT

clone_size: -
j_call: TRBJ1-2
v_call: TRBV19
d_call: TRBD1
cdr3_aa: CASSMGQAYGYTF
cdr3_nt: TGTGCCAGTAGTATGGGACAGGCTTACGGCTACACCTTC

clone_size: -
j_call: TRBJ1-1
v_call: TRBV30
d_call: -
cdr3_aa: CAWRAGGTRSEAFF
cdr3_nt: TGTGCCTGGAGGGCAGGAGGGACAAGGAGTGAAGCTTTCTTT

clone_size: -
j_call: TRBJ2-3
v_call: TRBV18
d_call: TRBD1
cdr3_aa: CASSLYDRGAADTQYF
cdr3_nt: TGTGCCAGCTCCCTATACGACAGGGGGGCGGCAGATACGCAGTATTTT

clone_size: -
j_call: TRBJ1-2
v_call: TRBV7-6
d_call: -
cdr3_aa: CASSLTVRGWANYGYTF
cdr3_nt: TGTGCCAGCAGCCTGACCGTTCGGGGCTGGGCTAACTATGGCTACACCTTC

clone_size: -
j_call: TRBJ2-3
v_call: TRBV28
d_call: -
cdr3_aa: CASSLDSTDTQYF
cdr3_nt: TGTGCCAGCAGTTTGGACTCAACAGATACGCAGTATTTT

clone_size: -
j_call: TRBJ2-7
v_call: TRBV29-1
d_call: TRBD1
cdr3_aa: CSVTGEYYEQYF
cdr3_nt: TGCAGCGTGACAGGGGAATACTACGAGCAGTACTTC

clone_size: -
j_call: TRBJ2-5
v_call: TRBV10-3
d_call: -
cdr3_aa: CAISESPGTAEETQYF
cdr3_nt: TGTGCCATCAGTGAGTCGCCGGGGACGGCGGAAGAGACCCAGTACTTC

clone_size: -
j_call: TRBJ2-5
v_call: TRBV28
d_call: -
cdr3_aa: CASSWFGETQYF
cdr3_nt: TGTGCCAGCTCCTGGTTCGGGGAGACCCAGTACTTC

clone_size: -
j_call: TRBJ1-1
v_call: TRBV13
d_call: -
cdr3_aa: CASHPRRGLNTEAFF
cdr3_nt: TGTGCCAGCCACCCCCGCCGGGGTCTGAACACTGAAGCTTTCTTT

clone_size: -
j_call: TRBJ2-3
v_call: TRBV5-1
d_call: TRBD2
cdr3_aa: CASSSQTSGGPTDTQYF
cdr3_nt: TGCGCCAGCAGCTCCCAGACTAGCGGGGGGCCGACAGATACGCAGTATTTT

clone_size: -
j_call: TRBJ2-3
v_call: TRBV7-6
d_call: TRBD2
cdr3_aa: CASSSASGSTDTQYF
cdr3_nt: TGTGCCAGCAGCTCTGCTAGCGGGAGCACAGATACGCAGTATTTT

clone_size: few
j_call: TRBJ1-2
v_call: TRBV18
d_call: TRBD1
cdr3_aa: CASSLHPDRGPYGYTF
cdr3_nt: TGTGCCAGCTCACTCCACCCGGACAGGGGCCCCTATGGCTACACCTTC

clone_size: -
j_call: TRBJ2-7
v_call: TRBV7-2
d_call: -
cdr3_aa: CASSLGGAIVEQYF
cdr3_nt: TGTGCCAGCAGCTTAGGGGGGGCTATAGTCGAGCAGTACTTC

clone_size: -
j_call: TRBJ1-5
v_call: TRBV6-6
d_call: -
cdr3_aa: CASILRGSVSNQPQHF
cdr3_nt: TGTGCCAGCATCTTACGGGGATCGGTTAGCAATCAGCCCCAGCATTTT

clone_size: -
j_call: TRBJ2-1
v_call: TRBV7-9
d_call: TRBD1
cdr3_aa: CASSLALARDRGYNEQFF
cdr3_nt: TGTGCCAGCAGCTTAGCGCTGGCTAGGGACAGGGGGTATAATGAGCAGTTCTTC

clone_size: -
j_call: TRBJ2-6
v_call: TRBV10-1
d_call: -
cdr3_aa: CASSAPGANVLTF
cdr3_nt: TGCGCCAGCTCGGCCCCCGGGGCCAACGTCCTGACTTTC

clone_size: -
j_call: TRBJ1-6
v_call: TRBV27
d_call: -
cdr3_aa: CASSFQDYNSPLHF
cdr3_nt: TGTGCCAGCAGTTTTCAAGACTATAATTCACCCCTCCACTTT

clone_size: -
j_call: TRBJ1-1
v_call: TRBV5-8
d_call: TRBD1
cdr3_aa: CASRRGGGQGGTEAFF
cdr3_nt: TGTGCCAGCAGAAGGGGAGGGGGCCAGGGGGGCACTGAAGCTTTCTTT

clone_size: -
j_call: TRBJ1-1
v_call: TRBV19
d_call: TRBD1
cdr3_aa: CASSIGGTAGAFF
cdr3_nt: TGTGCCAGTAGTATCGGCGGGACAGCGGGAGCTTTCTTT

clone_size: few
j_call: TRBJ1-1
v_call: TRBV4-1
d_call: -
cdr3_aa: CASSQATTGGTEAFF
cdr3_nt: TGCGCCAGCAGCCAAGCGACGACAGGAGGGACTGAAGCTTTCTTT

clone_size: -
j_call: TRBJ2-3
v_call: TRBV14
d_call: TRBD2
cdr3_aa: CASSPFGAASGGRSTDTQYF
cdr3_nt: TGTGCCAGCAGCCCCTTCGGAGCGGCTAGCGGGGGGAGGAGCACAGATACGCAGTATTTT

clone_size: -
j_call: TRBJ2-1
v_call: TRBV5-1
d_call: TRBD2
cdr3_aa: CASSPLAGGPGNEQFF
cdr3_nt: TGCGCCAGCAGCCCTCTAGCGGGAGGGCCCGGCAATGAGCAGTTCTTC

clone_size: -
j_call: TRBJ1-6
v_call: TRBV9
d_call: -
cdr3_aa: CASSVYGRENSPLHF
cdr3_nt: TGTGCCAGCAGCGTATATGGCAGGGAAAATTCACCCCTCCACTTT

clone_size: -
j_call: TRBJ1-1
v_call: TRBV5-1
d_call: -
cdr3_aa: CASSFTMATEAFF
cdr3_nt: TGCGCCAGCAGCTTCACGATGGCCACTGAAGCTTTCTTT

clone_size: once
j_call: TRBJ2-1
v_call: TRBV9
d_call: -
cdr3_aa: CASSVQGGSYNEQFF
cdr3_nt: TGTGCCAGCAGCGTACAAGGGGGCTCCTACAATGAGCAGTTCTTC

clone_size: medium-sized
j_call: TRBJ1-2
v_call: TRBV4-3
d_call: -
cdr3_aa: CASSQDRAPYGYTF
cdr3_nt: TGCGCCAGCAGCCAAGATCGAGCTCCCTATGGCTACACCTTC

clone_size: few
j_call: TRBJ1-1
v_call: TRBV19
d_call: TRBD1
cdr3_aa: CASSIGTAAGIAFF
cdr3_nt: TGTGCCAGTAGTATTGGGACAGCCGCTGGTATAGCTTTCTTT

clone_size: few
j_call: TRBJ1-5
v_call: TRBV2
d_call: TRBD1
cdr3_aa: CASSADRASNQPQHF
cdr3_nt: TGTGCCAGCAGCGCCGACAGGGCCTCCAATCAGCCCCAGCATTTT

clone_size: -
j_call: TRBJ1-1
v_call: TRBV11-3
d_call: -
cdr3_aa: CASSLSNGGTEAFF
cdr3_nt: TGTGCCAGCAGCTTATCCAACGGGGGCACTGAAGCTTTCTTT

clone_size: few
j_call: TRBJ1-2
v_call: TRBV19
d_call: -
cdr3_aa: CASSIGGGNYGYTF
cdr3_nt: TGTGCCAGTAGTATAGGGGGCGGAAACTATGGCTACACCTTC

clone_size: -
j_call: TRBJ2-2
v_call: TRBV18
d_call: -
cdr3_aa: CASSPNLLQNTGELFF
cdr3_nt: TGTGCCAGCTCACCGAACCTTTTACAGAACACCGGGGAGCTGTTTTTT

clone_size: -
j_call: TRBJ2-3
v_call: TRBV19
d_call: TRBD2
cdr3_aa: CASNQIAGGRDTQYF
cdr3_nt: TGTGCCAGTAACCAAATAGCGGGGGGGCGCGATACGCAGTATTTT

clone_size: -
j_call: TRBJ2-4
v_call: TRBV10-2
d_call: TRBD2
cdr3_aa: CASTARGGAKNIQYF
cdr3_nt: TGCGCCAGCACCGCTCGGGGGGGAGCCAAAAACATTCAGTACTTC

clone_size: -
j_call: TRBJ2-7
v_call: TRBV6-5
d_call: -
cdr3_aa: CASSLLGYEQYF
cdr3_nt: TGTGCCAGCAGTTTACTTGGGTACGAGCAGTACTTC

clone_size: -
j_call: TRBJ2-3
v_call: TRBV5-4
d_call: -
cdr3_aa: CASSTRGIWADTQYF
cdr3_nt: TGTGCCAGCAGCACTCGTGGGATTTGGGCAGATACGCAGTATTTT

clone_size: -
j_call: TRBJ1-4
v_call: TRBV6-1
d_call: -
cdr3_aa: CASSEISRRNEKLFF
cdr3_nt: TGTGCCAGCAGTGAAATTTCAAGGCGTAATGAAAAACTGTTTTTT

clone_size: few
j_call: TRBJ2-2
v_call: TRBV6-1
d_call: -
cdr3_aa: CASSVGATNTGELFF
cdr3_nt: TGTGCCAGCAGTGTAGGGGCGACGAACACCGGGGAGCTGTTTTTT

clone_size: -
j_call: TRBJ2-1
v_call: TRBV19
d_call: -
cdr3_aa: CASAANGGAYNEQFF
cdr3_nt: TGTGCCAGTGCCGCCAACGGGGGCGCTTACAATGAGCAGTTCTTC

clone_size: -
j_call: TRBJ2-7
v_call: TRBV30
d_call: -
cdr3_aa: CAWSVPRQFLAYEQYF
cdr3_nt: TGTGCCTGGAGTGTACCACGGCAGTTCCTCGCATACGAGCAGTACTTC

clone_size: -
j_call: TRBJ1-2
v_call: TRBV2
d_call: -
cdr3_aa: CASGVGGVAGYTF
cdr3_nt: TGTGCCAGCGGAGTTGGGGGGGTTGCTGGCTACACCTTC

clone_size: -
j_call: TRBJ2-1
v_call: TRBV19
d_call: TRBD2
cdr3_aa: CASSIKGLAGVSYNEQFF
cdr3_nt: TGTGCCAGTAGTATCAAGGGACTAGCGGGAGTCTCCTACAATGAGCAGTTCTTC

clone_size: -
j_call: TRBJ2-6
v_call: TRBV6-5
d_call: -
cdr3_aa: CASSYSQASGANVLTF
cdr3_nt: TGTGCCAGCAGTTACTCTCAGGCTTCTGGGGCCAACGTCCTGACTTTC

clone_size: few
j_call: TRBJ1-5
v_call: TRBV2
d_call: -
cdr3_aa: CASSAWGANQPQHF
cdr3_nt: TGTGCCAGCAGCGCTTGGGGGGCAAATCAGCCCCAGCATTTT

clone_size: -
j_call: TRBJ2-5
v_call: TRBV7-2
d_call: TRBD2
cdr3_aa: CASSLGLAGARETQYF
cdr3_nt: TGTGCCAGCAGCCTCGGACTAGCGGGGGCACGTGAGACCCAGTACTTC

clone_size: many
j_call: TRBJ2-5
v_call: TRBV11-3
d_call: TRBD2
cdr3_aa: CASSLGRLAGLETQYF
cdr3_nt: TGTGCCAGCAGCTTAGGGCGCCTAGCGGGGCTGGAGACCCAGTACTTC

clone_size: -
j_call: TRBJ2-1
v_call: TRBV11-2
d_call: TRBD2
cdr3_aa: CASSSSRLAGRGGEQFF
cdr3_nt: TGTGCCAGCAGCTCCTCTCGACTAGCGGGAAGGGGCGGTGAGCAGTTCTTC